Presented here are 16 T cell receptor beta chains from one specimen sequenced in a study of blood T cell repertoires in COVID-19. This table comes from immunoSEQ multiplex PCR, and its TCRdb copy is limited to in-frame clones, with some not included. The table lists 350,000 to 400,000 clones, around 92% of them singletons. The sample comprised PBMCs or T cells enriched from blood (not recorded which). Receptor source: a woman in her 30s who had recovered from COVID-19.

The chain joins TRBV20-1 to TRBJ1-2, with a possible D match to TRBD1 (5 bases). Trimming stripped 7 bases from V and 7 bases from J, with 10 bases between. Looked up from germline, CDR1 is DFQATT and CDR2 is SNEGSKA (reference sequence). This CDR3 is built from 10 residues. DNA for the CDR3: TGCAGTGTCCCCCAGGGTGGCTACACCTTC. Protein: CSVPQGGYTF.

For the CDR3, the DNA is TGTGCCAGCAGCCGTCTTAGCGGGAGGTCCTTTCTCGGGGAGCTGTTTTTT. Its protein is CASSRLSGRSFLGELFF. The chain couples TRBV3-1 (or the pseudogene TRBV3-2) to TRBJ2-2, with 10 bases lining up with TRBD2. The J segment lost 7 bases and the V segment lost 4 bases, leaving 12 bases of the junction unmatched. This CDR3 comprises 17 residues. Germline CDR1 LGHDT, CDR2 YNNKEL (reference sequence).

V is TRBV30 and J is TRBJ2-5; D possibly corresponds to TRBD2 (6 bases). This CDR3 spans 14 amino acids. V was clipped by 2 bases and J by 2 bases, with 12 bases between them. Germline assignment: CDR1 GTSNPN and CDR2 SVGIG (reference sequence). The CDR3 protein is CAWSRTGDQETQYF. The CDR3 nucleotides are TGTGCCTGGAGTCGGACGGGGGATCAAGAGACCCAGTACTTC.

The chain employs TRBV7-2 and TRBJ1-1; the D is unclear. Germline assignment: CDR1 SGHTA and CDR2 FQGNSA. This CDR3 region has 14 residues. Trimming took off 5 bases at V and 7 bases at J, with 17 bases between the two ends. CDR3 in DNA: TGTGCCAGCAGCCCTTTTGCTCGGGAGAGTGAAGCTTTCTTT. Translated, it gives CASSPFARESEAFF.

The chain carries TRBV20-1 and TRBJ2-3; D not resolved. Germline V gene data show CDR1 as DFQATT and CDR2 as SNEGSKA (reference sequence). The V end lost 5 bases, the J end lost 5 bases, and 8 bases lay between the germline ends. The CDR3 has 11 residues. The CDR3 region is CSAQTEDTQYF. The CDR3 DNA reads TGCAGTGCTCAGACTGAAGATACGCAGTATTTT.

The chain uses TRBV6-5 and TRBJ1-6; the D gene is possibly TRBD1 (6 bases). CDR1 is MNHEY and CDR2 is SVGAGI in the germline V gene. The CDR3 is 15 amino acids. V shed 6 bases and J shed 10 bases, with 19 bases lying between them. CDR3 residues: CASSQSPKGESPLHF. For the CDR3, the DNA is TGTGCCAGCAGCCAATCACCCAAGGGGGAATCACCCCTCCACTTT.

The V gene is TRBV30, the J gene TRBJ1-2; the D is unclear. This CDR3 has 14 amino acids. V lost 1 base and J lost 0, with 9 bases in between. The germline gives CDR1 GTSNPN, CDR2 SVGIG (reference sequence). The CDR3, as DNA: TGTGCCTGGAGTGGGGGAGACCCTAACTATGGCTACACCTTC. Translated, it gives CAWSGGDPNYGYTF.

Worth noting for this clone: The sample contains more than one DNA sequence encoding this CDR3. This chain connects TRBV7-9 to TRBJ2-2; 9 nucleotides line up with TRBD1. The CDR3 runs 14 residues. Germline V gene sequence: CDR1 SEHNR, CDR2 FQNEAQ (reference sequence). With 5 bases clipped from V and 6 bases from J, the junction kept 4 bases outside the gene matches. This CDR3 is CASSLGQGPGELFF. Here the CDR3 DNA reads TGTGCCAGCAGCCTAGGACAGGGGCCCGGGGAGCTGTTTTTT.

The CDR3 sequence: CASSLPGGPYNEQFF. CDR3 DNA sequence: TGTGCCAGCAGCCTCCCAGGGGGACCCTACAATGAGCAGTTCTTC. J is TRBJ2-1 and V is TRBV5-4; 7 positions match TRBD1. CDR1 is SGHNT, CDR2 YYREEE, per germline (reference sequence). The CDR3 has 15 amino acids. The V gene end was trimmed by 4 bases and the J gene end by 2 bases; junction bases not matched to a gene: 6.

The CDR3 region is CASSPRPQQAYEQYF. DNA of the CDR3: TGTGCCAGCAGCCCTCGACCACAGCAAGCCTACGAGCAGTACTTC. The J gene is TRBJ2-7, the V gene TRBV27; D is unclear. Trimming stripped 6 bases from V and 2 bases from J, with 17 bases between. CDR3 length equals 15 residues. The germline V gene has CDR1 MNHEY and CDR2 SMNVEV (reference sequence).

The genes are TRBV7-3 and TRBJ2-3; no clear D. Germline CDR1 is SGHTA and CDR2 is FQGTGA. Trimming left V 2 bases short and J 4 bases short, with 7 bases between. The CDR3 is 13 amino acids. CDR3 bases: TGTGCCAGCAGCTTACTACCGGCAGATACGCAGTATTTT. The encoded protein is CASSLLPADTQYF.

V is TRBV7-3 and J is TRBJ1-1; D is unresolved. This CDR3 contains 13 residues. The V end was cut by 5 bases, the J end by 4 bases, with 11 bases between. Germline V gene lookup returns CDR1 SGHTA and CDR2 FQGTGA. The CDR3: CASSLREGTEAFF. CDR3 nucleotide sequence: TGTGCCAGCAGCCTGCGGGAGGGCACTGAAGCTTTCTTT. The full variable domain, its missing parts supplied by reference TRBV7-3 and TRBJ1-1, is GAGVSQTPSNKVTEKGKYVELRCDPISGHTALYWYRQSLGQGPEFLIYFQGTGAADDSGLPNDRFFAVRPEGSVSTLKIQRTERGDSAVYLCASSLREGTEAFFGQGTRLTVV.

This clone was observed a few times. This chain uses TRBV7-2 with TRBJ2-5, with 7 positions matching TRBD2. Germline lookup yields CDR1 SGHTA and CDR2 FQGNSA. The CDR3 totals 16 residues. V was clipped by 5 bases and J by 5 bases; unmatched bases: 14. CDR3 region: CASSLGLVGPWETQYF. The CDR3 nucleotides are TGTGCCAGCAGCCTTGGACTAGTGGGTCCGTGGGAGACCCAGTACTTC.

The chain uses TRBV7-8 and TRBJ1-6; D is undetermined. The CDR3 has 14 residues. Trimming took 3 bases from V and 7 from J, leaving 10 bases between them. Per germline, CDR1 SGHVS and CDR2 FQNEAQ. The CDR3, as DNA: TGTGCCAGCAGCTTGGGCGGGAGGAATTCACCCCTCCACTTT. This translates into CASSLGGRNSPLHF.

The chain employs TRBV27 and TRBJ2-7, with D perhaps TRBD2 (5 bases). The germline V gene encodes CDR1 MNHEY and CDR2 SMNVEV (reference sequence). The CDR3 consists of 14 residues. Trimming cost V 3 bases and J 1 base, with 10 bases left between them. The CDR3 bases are TGTGCCAGCAGTTTGGGCGGGTCTTCCTACGAGCAGTACTTC. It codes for CASSLGGSSYEQYF.

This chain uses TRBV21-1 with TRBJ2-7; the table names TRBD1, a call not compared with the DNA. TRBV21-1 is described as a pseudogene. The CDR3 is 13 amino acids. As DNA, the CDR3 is TGTGCCAGACCGACAGGGAGCTCCTACGAGCAGTACTTC. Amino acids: CARPTGSSYEQYF.